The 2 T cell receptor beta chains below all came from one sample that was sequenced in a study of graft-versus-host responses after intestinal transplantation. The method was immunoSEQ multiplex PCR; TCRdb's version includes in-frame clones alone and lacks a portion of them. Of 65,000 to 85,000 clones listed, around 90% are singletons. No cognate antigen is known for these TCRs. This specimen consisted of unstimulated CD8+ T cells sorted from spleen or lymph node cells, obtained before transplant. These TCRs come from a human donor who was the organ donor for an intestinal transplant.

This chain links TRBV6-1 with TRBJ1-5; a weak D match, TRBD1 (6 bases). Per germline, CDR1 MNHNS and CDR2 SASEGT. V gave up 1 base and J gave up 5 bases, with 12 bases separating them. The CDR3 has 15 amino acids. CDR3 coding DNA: TGTGCCAGCAGTGAAGAGGGAGGGGGTTATCAGCCCCAGCATTTT. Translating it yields CASSEEGGGYQPQHF.

The CDR3 nucleotides are TGTGCCAGCAGCTTAGACATGGGCGGGGGTTCCTACGAGCAGTACTTC. It codes for CASSLDMGGGSYEQYF. The rearrangement joins TRBV11-1 to TRBJ2-7; 7 bases map to TRBD2. The CDR3 loop spans 16 amino acids. The J segment lost 1 base and the V segment lost 1 base, leaving 7 bases of the junction unmatched. Germline assignment: CDR1 SGHAT and CDR2 FQDESV (reference sequence).